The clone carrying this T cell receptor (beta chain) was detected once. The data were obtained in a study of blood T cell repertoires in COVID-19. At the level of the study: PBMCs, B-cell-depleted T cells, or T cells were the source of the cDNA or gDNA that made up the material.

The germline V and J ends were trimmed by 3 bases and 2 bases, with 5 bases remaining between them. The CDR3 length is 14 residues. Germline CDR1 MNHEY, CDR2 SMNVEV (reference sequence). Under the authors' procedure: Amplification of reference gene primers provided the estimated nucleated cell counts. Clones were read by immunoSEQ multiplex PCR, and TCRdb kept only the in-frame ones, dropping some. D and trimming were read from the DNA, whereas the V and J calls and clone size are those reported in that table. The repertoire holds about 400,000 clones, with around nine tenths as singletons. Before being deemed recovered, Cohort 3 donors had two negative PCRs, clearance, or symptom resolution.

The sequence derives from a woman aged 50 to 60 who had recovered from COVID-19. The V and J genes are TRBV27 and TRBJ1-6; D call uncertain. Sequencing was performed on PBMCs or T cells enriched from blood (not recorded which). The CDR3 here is CASSFSAYNSPLHF. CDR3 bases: TGTGCCAGCAGTTTCAGTGCCTATAATTCACCCCTCCACTTT.